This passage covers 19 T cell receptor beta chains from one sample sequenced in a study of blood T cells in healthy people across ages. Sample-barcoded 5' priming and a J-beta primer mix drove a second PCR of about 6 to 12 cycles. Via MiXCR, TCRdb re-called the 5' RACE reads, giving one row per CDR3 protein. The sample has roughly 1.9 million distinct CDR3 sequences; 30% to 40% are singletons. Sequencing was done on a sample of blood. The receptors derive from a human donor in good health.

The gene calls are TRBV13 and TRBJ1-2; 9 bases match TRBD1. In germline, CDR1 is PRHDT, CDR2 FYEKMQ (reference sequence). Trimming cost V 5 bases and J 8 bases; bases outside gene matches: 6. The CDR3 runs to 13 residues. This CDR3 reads CASSQGQGMGYTF. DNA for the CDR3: TGTGCCAGCAGCCAGGGACAGGGTATGGGCTACACCTTC.

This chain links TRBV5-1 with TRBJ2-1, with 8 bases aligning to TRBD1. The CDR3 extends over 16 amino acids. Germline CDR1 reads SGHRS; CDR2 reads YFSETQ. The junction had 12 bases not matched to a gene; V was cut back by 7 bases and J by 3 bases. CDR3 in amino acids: CASDLQRTGIYNEQFF. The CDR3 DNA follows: TGCGCCAGCGACTTACAACGGACAGGGATCTACAATGAGCAGTTCTTC.

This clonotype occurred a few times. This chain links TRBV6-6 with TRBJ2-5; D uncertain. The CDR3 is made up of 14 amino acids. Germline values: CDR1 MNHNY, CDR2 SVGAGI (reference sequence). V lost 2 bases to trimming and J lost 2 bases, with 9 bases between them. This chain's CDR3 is CASSYAMGQETQYF. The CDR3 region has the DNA TGTGCCAGCAGTTACGCCATGGGACAAGAGACCCAGTACTTC.

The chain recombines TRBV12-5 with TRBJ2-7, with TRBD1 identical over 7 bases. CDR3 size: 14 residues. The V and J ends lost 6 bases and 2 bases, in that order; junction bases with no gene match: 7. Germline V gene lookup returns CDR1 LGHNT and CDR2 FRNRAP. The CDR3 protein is CASGPRTGTYEQYF. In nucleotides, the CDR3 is TGTGCTAGTGGACCTAGGACAGGTACCTACGAGCAGTACTTC.

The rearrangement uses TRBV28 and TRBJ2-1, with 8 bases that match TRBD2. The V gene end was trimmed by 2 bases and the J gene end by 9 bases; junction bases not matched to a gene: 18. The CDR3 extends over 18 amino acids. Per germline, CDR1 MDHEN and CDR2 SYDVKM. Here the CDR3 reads CASSLAGTGLGMRGEQFF. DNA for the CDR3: TGTGCCAGCAGTTTAGCGGGAACGGGACTAGGTATGAGAGGTGAGCAGTTCTTC.

This chain's CDR3 is CASSWRQGVDEQYF. CDR3 coding DNA: TGTGCCAGCAGCTGGAGACAGGGGGTCGACGAGCAGTACTTC. The chain links TRBV11-1 to TRBJ2-4; 9 nucleotides match TRBD1. The DNA end is more similar to TRBJ2-7, so the J call may be wrong. Germline V gene lookup returns CDR1 SGHAT and CDR2 FQDESV (reference sequence). There are 14 residues in the CDR3.

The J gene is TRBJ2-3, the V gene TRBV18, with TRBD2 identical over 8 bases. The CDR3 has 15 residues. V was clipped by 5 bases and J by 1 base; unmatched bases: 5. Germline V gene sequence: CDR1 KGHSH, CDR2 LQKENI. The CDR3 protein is CASSKETSGTDTQYF. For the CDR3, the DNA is TGTGCCAGCTCAAAGGAGACTAGCGGCACAGATACGCAGTATTTT.

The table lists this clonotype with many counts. The CDR3 DNA reads TGTGCCAGCAGCTTTGGGGGGGTAGTCTACGAGCAGTACTTC. It codes for CASSFGGVVYEQYF. The chain links TRBV7-2 to TRBJ2-7, with 7 bases identical to TRBD2. CDR3 length: 14 amino acids. The V gene end was trimmed by 3 bases and the J gene end by 3 bases; junction bases not matched to a gene: 5. The germline gives CDR1 SGHTA, CDR2 FQGNSA.

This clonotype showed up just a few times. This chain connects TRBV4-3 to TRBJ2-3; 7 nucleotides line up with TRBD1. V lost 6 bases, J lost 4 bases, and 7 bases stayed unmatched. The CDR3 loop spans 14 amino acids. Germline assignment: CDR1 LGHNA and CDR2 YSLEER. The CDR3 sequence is CASSTGAFADTQYF. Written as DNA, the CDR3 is TGCGCCAGCAGTACAGGGGCCTTCGCAGATACGCAGTATTTT.

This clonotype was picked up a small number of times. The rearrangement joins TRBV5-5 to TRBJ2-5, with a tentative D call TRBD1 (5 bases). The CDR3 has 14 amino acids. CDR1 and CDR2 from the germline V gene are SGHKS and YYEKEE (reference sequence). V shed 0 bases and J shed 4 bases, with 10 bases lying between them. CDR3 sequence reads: CASSLVGQGETQYF. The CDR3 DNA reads TGTGCCAGCAGCTTGGTAGGGCAGGGAGAGACCCAGTACTTC.

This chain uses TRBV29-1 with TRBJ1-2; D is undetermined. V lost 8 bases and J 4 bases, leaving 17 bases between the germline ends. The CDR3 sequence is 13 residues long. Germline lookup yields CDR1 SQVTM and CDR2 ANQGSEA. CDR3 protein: CSSSLGPGYGYTF. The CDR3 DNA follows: TGCAGCAGTTCCTTAGGCCCAGGCTATGGCTACACCTTC.

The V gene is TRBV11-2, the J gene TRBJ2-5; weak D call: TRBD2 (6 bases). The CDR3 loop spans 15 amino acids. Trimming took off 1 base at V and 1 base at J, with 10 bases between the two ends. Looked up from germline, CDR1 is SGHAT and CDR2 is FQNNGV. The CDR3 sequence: CASSLGTTIQETQYF. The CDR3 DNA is TGTGCCAGCAGCTTAGGGACTACCATCCAAGAGACCCAGTACTTC.

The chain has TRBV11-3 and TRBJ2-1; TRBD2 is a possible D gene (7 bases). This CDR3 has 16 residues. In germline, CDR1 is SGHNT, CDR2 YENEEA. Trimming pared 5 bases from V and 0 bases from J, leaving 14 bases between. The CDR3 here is CASSPGGASSYNEQFF. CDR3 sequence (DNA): TGTGCCAGCAGCCCTGGGGGGGCGAGCTCCTACAATGAGCAGTTCTTC.

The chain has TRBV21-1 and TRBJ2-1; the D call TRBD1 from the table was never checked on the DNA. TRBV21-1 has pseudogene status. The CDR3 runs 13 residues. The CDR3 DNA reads TGTGCCAGCGGGGGGGGTCCCGGGGGTGAGCAGTTCTTC. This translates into CASGGGPGGEQFF.

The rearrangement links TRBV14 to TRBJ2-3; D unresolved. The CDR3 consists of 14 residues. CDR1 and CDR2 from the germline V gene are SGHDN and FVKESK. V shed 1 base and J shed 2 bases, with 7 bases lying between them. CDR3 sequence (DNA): TGTGCCAGCAGCCAAGGATTCAACACAGATACGCAGTATTTT. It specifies CASSQGFNTDTQYF.

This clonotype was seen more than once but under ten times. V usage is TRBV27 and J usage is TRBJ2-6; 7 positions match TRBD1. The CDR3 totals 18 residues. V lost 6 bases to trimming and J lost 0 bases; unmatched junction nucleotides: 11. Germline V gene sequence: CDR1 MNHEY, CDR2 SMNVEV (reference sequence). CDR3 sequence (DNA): TGTGCCAGCAGGGGACAGCCTAACCCCGTCTCTGGGGCCAACGTCCTGACTTTC. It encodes CASRGQPNPVSGANVLTF.

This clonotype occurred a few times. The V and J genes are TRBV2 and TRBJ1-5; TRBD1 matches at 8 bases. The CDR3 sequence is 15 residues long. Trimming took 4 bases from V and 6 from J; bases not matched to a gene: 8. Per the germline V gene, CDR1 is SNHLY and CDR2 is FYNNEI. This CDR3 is CASSASRTGFQPQHF. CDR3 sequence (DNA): TGTGCCAGCAGTGCTTCCAGGACAGGGTTTCAGCCCCAGCATTTT.

CDR3 DNA: TGTGCCAGCAGCTTAGCACCGGATTCTGGCTACACCTTC. Its translation is CASSLAPDSGYTF. The rearrangement uses TRBV7-6 and TRBJ1-2; no definite D call. Germline assignment: CDR1 SGHVS and CDR2 FNYEAQ. Trimming removed 0 bases at V and 7 bases at J, with 9 bases between. This CDR3 has 13 amino acids.

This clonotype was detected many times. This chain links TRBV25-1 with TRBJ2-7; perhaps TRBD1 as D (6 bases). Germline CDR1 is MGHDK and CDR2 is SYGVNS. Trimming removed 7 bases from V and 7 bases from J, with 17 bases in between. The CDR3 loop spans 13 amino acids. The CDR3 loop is CASTGAANGEQYF. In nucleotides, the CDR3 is TGTGCCAGCACAGGGGCTGCTAATGGGGAGCAGTACTTC.